These 4 T cell receptor beta chains were sequenced from one sample in a study of T cell responses to AZD1222 COVID-19 vaccine. Method: immunoSEQ multiplex PCR; TCRdb's copy keeps in-frame clones and lacks some. The repertoire holds 150,000 to 160,000 clones, with 88% as singletons. The sequencing here drew on peripheral blood, taken on day 0 of AZD1222 vaccination. The receptors originated from an adult in good health.

CDR3 in DNA: TGTGCCAGTAGTATTGGGGCGGGACGGGGGCATGAAAAACTGTTTTTT. Its translation: CASSIGAGRGHEKLFF. The J gene is TRBJ1-4, the V gene TRBV19; the D gene is possibly TRBD1 (6 bases). In germline, CDR1 is LNHDA, CDR2 SQIVND (reference sequence). The CDR3 has 16 residues. V was cut by 3 bases and J by 6 bases, with 17 bases left in between.

The V gene is TRBV9, the J gene TRBJ2-2; 8 bases map to TRBD1. This CDR3 is built from 13 residues. The junction had 4 bases not matched to a gene; V was cut back by 0 bases and J by 12 bases. Per the germline V gene, CDR1 is SGDLS and CDR2 is YYNGEE. This CDR3 reads CASSVGGQDQLFF. Written as DNA, the CDR3 is TGTGCCAGCAGCGTAGGGGGACAGGATCAGCTGTTTTTT.

The chain carries TRBV5-1 and TRBJ2-7; 8 nucleotides agree with TRBD1. This CDR3 comprises 15 residues. Trimming at V came to 4 bases and at J to 5 bases, leaving 11 bases not matched to a gene. CDR1 SGHRS and CDR2 YFSETQ come from the germline V gene. The CDR3 nucleotides are TGCGCCAGCAGCCCCTCCGGGACAGGTATCCACGAGCAGTACTTC. It specifies CASSPSGTGIHEQYF.

The chain carries TRBV5-4 and TRBJ2-1, with 7 bases identical to TRBD2. There are 15 residues in the CDR3. Unmatched junction bases numbered 4, after V lost 2 bases and J lost 2 bases. Germline V gene lookup returns CDR1 SGHNT and CDR2 YYREEE (reference sequence). In nucleotides, the CDR3 is TGTGCCAGCAGCTTATCTAGCGGAACCTACAATGAGCAGTTCTTC. Residues: CASSLSSGTYNEQFF.